This is a list of T cell receptor beta chains from one sample in a study of OX40 agonist ivuxolimab in advanced cancers. Sequencing used immunoSEQ multiplex PCR; TCRdb keeps in-frame clones, though not all of them. The sample includes about 60,000 clones, about 90% of them seen just once. The input for sequencing was CD4+ or CD8+ T cells sorted from blood, taken in a trial of the OX40 agonist ivuxolimab. The receptors shown here come from an adult with an advanced solid tumor such as melanoma, head and neck, liver or kidney cancer. Both conserved end residues are part of each CDR3. The D gene is left open where the match is weak. The size field is filled for only some rows; it gives once, few, many or a size class.

V: TRBV13; size: few; J: TRBJ1-1; D: -; CDR3: CASSQDTSGAFF; DNA: TGTGCCAGCAGCCAGGACACGTCTGGCGCTTTCTTT
V: TRBV28; size: -; J: TRBJ1-2; D: -; CDR3: CASSSGGGYTF; DNA: TGTGCCAGCAGTTCCGGGGGCGGCTACACCTTC
V: TRBV29-1; size: -; J: TRBJ2-1; D: -; CDR3: CSVAALFEQFF; DNA: TGCAGCGTTGCGGCCCTGTTTGAGCAGTTCTTC
V: TRBV2; size: -; J: TRBJ2-1; D: TRBD2; CDR3: CASSEGGLGSYNEQFF; DNA: TGTGCCAGCAGTGAAGGCGGACTAGGGAGCTACAATGAGCAGTTCTTC
V: TRBV7-8; size: -; J: TRBJ2-3; D: -; CDR3: CASSPPNTGPMGDTQYF; DNA: TGTGCCAGCAGCCCGCCGAACACCGGACCGATGGGGGATACGCAGTATTTT
V: TRBV5-1; size: -; J: TRBJ2-1; D: TRBD1; CDR3: CASSSGDRGDNEQFF; DNA: TGCGCCAGCAGCTCGGGGGACAGGGGTGACAATGAGCAGTTCTTC
V: TRBV4-1; size: -; J: TRBJ1-5; D: -; CDR3: CASSHRPGSLQPQHF; DNA: TGCGCCAGCAGCCACCGGCCGGGGAGTCTTCAGCCCCAGCATTTT
V: TRBV6-1; size: -; J: TRBJ1-5; D: TRBD1; CDR3: CASSEGGTGGPYQPQHF; DNA: TGTGCCAGCAGTGAAGGCGGGACAGGGGGCCCCTATCAGCCCCAGCATTTT
V: TRBV5-6; size: -; J: TRBJ2-7; D: -; CDR3: CASSLATGPSYEQYF; DNA: TGTGCCAGCAGCTTGGCTACAGGGCCTTCCTACGAGCAGTACTTC
V: TRBV28; size: -; J: TRBJ2-1; D: TRBD1; CDR3: CASRTPVTGGSYNEQFF; DNA: TGTGCCAGCAGGACACCCGTGACAGGGGGCTCCTACAATGAGCAGTTCTTC
V: TRBV7-3; size: medium-sized; J: TRBJ1-5; D: -; CDR3: CASPGPRKFYSNQPQHF; DNA: TGTGCCAGTCCGGGACCTAGGAAGTTTTATAGCAATCAGCCCCAGCATTTT
V: TRBV27; size: -; J: TRBJ2-3; D: -; CDR3: CASSFADTQYF; DNA: TGTGCCAGCAGTTTTGCAGATACGCAGTATTTT
V: TRBV10-3; size: -; J: TRBJ2-2; D: TRBD1; CDR3: CATVGQANTGELFF; DNA: TGTGCCACTGTGGGACAGGCGAACACCGGGGAGCTGTTTTTT
V: TRBV4-1; size: -; J: TRBJ2-1; D: TRBD1; CDR3: CASSQEVAGQGTGEQFF; DNA: TGCGCCAGCAGCCAAGAGGTAGCGGGACAGGGGACAGGTGAGCAGTTCTTC
V: TRBV11-2; size: -; J: TRBJ1-1; D: -; CDR3: CASSFFDPNTEAFF; DNA: TGTGCCAGCAGCTTTTTTGACCCGAACACTGAAGCTTTCTTT
V: TRBV6-5; size: -; J: TRBJ2-7; D: TRBD1; CDR3: CASNPGTDTYEQYF; DNA: TGTGCCAGCAATCCCGGGACAGATACCTACGAGCAGTACTTC
V: TRBV4-3; size: -; J: TRBJ2-1; D: -; CDR3: CASSQDRAYNEQFF; DNA: TGCGCCAGCAGCCAAGATCGGGCTTACAATGAGCAGTTCTTC
V: TRBV4-3; size: -; J: TRBJ2-3; D: -; CDR3: CASSQGTPSTDTQYF; DNA: TGCGCCAGCAGCCAGGGGACTCCTAGCACAGATACGCAGTATTTT
V: TRBV4-3; size: -; J: TRBJ2-3; D: -; CDR3: CASSQGKTGWADTQYF; DNA: TGCGCCAGCAGCCAAGGCAAAACAGGGTGGGCAGATACGCAGTATTTT
V: TRBV28; size: -; J: TRBJ2-5; D: TRBD2; CDR3: CASSFVTSGGETQYF; DNA: TGTGCCAGCAGTTTTGTTACTAGCGGAGGGGAGACCCAGTACTTC
V: TRBV6-6; size: -; J: TRBJ1-1; D: TRBD1; CDR3: CASSYSMGQGYAEAFF; DNA: TGTGCCAGCAGTTACTCGATGGGACAGGGTTACGCTGAAGCTTTCTTT
V: TRBV5-4; size: -; J: TRBJ2-7; D: -; CDR3: CASSLGIPYEQYF; DNA: TGTGCCAGCAGCTTGGGCATACCCTACGAGCAGTACTTC
V: TRBV5-1; size: -; J: TRBJ2-5; D: TRBD1; CDR3: CASSSEGGAGETQYF; DNA: TGCGCCAGCAGCTCGGAAGGGGGCGCCGGGGAGACCCAGTACTTC
V: TRBV14; size: -; J: TRBJ1-2; D: -; CDR3: CASSHHLRDSSYGYTF; DNA: TGTGCCAGCAGCCACCACCTGAGGGATTCGAGCTATGGCTACACCTTC
V: TRBV11-1; size: -; J: TRBJ2-4; D: TRBD2; CDR3: CASSLTSGGVAKNIQYF; DNA: TGTGCCAGCAGCTTAACCAGTGGGGGGGTTGCCAAAAACATTCAGTACTTC
V: TRBV6-5; size: -; J: TRBJ2-7; D: -; CDR3: CASSYRSEQYF; DNA: TGTGCCAGCAGTTACAGGAGCGAGCAGTACTTC
V: TRBV4-2; size: -; J: TRBJ2-1; D: -; CDR3: CASSPGQGNEQFF; DNA: TGTGCCAGCAGTCCTGGGCAGGGCAATGAGCAGTTCTTC
V: TRBV2; size: -; J: TRBJ2-3; D: TRBD2; CDR3: CASGEGTDTQYF; DNA: TGTGCCAGCGGGGAGGGAACAGATACGCAGTATTTT